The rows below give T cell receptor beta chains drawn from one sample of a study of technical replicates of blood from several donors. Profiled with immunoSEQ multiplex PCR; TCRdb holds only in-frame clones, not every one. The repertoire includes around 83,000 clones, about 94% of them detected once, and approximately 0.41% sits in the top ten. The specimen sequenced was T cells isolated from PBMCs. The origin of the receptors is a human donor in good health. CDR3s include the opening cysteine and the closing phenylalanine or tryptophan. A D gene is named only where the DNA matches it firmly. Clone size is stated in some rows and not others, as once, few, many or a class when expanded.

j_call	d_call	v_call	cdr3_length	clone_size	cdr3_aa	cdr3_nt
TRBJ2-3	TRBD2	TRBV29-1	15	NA	CSVEKGLAATDTQYF	TGCAGCGTTGAAAAGGGACTAGCCGCTACAGATACGCAGTATTTT
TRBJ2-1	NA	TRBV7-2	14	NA	CASSLAGRHNEQFF	TGTGCCAGCAGCTTAGCAGGCAGGCACAATGAGCAGTTCTTC
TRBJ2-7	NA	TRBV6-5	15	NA	CASRRQGSLSYEQYF	TGTGCCAGCAGACGTCAGGGCTCCCTCTCCTACGAGCAGTACTTC
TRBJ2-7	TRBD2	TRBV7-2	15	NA	CASSLGREAVHEQYF	TGTGCCAGCAGCTTAGGGCGGGAGGCTGTACACGAGCAGTACTTC
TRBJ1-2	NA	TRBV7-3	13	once	CASSPGIDYGYTF	TGTGCCAGCAGCCCAGGGATTGACTATGGCTACACCTTC
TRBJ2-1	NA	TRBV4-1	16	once	CASSQETGQPYNEQFF	TGCGCCAGCAGCCAAGAAACCGGACAGCCCTACAATGAGCAGTTCTTC
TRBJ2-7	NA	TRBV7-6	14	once	CASSSGPGSYEQYF	TGTGCCAGCAGCTCTGGCCCAGGGTCCTACGAGCAGTACTTC
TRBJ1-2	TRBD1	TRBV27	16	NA	CASSLLGQADNYGYTF	TGTGCCAGCAGTTTATTGGGACAGGCGGATAACTATGGCTACACCTTC
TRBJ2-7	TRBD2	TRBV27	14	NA	CASSLSAGGYEQYF	TGTGCCAGCAGTTTATCCGCGGGGGGCTACGAGCAGTACTTC
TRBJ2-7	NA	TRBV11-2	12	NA	CASRRGPYEQYF	TGTGCCAGCAGACGTGGCCCCTACGAGCAGTACTTC
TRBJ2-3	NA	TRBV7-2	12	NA	CASSLGADTQYF	TGTGCCAGCAGCTTAGGAGCAGATACGCAGTATTTT
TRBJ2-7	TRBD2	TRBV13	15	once	CASSVVIAGYYEQYF	TGTGCCAGCAGCGTGGTGATAGCGGGATACTACGAGCAGTACTTC
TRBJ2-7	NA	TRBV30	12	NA	CAWSQALDEQYF	TGTGCCTGGAGCCAAGCCCTCGACGAGCAGTACTTC
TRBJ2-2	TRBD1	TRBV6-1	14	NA	CASFDRGLNGELFF	TGTGCCAGCTTTGACAGGGGGTTAAACGGGGAGCTGTTTTTT
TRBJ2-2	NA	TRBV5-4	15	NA	CASSLDGGGTGELFF	TGTGCCAGCAGCTTGGATGGAGGCGGCACCGGGGAGCTGTTTTTT
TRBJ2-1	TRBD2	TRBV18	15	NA	CASSLRTSGRDEQFF	TGTGCCAGCTCCCTAAGGACTAGCGGGAGGGATGAGCAGTTCTTC
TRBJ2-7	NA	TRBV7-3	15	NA	CASMRAWQLSYEQYF	TGTGCCAGCATGAGGGCTTGGCAGTTGTCCTACGAGCAGTACTTC
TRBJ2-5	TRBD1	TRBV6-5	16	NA	CASSFRVQGKSETQYF	TGTGCCAGCAGTTTCAGGGTACAGGGGAAGTCGGAGACCCAGTACTTC
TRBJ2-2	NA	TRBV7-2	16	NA	CASSLGLRRDTGELFF	TGTGCCAGCAGCCTTGGGTTGAGGAGAGACACCGGGGAGCTGTTTTTT
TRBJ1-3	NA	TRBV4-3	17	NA	CASSQEPGEYSGNTIYF	TGCGCCAGCAGCCAGGAACCAGGGGAATATTCTGGAAACACCATATATTTT
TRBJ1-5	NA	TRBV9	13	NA	CASSAGGGSNQHF	TGTGCCAGCAGCGCGGGGGGGGGCAGCAACCAGCATTTT
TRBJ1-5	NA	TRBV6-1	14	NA	CASSDGYSNQPQHF	TGTGCCAGCAGTGACGGTTATAGCAATCAGCCCCAGCATTTT
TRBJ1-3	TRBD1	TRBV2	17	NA	CASSLRGGTGEGNTIYF	TGTGCCAGCAGCCTCAGGGGGGGGACAGGGGAAGGAAACACCATATATTTT
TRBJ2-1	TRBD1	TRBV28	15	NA	CASSLSGQGFNEQFF	TGTGCCAGCAGTTTATCGGGACAGGGCTTCAATGAGCAGTTCTTC
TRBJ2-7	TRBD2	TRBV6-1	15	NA	CASSELGSGAYEQYF	TGTGCCAGCAGTGAACTAGGTAGCGGGGCCTACGAGCAGTACTTC
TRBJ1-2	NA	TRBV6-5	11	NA	CASGGNYGYTF	TGTGCCAGCGGCGGTAACTATGGCTACACCTTC
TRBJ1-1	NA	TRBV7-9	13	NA	CASSPRQTTEAFF	TGTGCCAGCAGCCCACGACAGACCACTGAAGCTTTCTTT
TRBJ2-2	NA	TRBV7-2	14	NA	CASSLDMNTGELFF	TGTGCCAGCAGCTTAGATATGAACACCGGGGAGCTGTTTTTT
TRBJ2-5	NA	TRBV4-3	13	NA	CASSQEELETQYF	TGCGCCAGCAGCCAAGAAGAGCTTGAGACCCAGTACTTC
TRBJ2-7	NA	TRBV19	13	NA	CASSKRSPYEQYF	TGTGCCAGTAGTAAAAGGAGCCCCTACGAGCAGTACTTC
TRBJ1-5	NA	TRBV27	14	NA	CASSLIGSNQPQHF	TGTGCCAGCAGTTTAATCGGGAGCAATCAGCCCCAGCATTTT
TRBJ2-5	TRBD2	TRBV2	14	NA	CASNLLAVQETQYF	TGTGCCAGCAATCTTCTAGCGGTCCAAGAGACCCAGTACTTC
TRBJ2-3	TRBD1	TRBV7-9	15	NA	CASSRLTGSTDTQYF	TGTGCCAGCAGCCGGTTGACAGGGAGCACAGATACGCAGTATTTT
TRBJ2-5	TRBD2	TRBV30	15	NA	CAFSRLAGDRETQYF	TGTGCCTTTTCAAGACTAGCGGGAGATAGAGAGACCCAGTACTTC
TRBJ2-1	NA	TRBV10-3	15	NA	CAISETSSVSDEQFF	TGTGCCATCAGTGAAACTAGCTCTGTGTCCGATGAGCAGTTCTTC
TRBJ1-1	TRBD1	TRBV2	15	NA	CASSLQTGVNTEAFF	TGTGCCAGCAGCCTTCAAACAGGGGTGAACACTGAAGCTTTCTTT
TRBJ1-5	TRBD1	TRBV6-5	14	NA	CATRTGGFNQPQHF	TGTGCCACCAGGACAGGGGGCTTTAATCAGCCCCAGCATTTT
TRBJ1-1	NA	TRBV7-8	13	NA	CASSTRGNTEAFF	TGTGCCAGCAGCACCAGGGGGAACACTGAAGCTTTCTTT
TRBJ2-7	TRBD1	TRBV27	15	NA	CASSLERGLSYEQYF	TGTGCCAGCAGTTTAGAGAGGGGGCTGTCCTACGAGCAGTACTTC
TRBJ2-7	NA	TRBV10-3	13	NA	CAISKQGSNEQYF	TGTGCCATCAGTAAACAGGGTTCTAACGAGCAGTACTTC
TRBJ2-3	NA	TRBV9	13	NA	CASRDSSTDTQYF	TGTGCCAGCAGGGACAGTTCTACAGATACGCAGTATTTT
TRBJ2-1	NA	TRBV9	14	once	CASNPSGGYNEQFF	TGTGCCAGTAACCCGAGTGGGGGGTACAATGAGCAGTTCTTC
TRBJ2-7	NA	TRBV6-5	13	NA	CASRQTAAYEQYF	TGTGCCAGCAGACAGACAGCAGCCTACGAGCAGTACTTC
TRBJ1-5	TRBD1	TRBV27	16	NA	CASSPLGQELNQPQHF	TGTGCCAGCAGTCCCCTAGGACAGGAACTGAATCAGCCCCAGCATTTT
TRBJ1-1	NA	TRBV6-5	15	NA	CASTHLGAGDTEAFF	TGTGCCAGCACCCACCTGGGCGCCGGGGACACTGAAGCTTTCTTT